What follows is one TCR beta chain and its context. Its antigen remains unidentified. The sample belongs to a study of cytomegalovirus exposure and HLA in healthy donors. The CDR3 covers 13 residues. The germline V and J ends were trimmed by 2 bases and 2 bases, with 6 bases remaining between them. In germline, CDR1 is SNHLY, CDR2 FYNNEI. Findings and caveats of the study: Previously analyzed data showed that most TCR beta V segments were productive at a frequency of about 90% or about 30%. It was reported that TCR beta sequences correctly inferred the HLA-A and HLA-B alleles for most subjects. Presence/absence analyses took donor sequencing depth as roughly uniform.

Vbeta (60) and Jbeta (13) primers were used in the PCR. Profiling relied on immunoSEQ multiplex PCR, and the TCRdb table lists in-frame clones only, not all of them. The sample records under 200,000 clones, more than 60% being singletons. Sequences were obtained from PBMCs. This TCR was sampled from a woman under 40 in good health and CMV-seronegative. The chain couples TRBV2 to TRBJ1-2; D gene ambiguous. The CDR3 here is CASSESRNYGYTF. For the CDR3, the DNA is TGTGCCAGCAGTGAATCGAGAAACTATGGCTACACCTTC.